This T cell receptor beta chain was identified during a study of blood T cell repertoires in COVID-19. The CDR3 totals 15 residues. The V gene lost 4 bases and the J gene lost 3 bases, with 13 bases spanning the gap. Germline V gene data show CDR1 as SGHTA and CDR2 as FQGTGA. TCRdb's copy holds only in-frame clones and misses some; the assay was immunoSEQ multiplex PCR. The repertoire has 150,000 or so clones, 90% of them found once; the top ten carry approximately 0.5%. This sequence was found in a man between 50 and 59 years old with acute or convalescent COVID-19. This chain uses TRBV7-3 with TRBJ2-1, with D possibly matching TRBD1 (6 bases). The sample was peripheral blood. DNA of the CDR3: TGTGCCAGCAGCTCCCGGGACACCTACTACAATGAGCAGTTCTTC. It encodes CASSSRDTYYNEQFF.